These 27 T cell receptor beta chains came from one sample sequenced in a study of blood T cell repertoires in COVID-19. The protocol was immunoSEQ multiplex PCR, while the TCRdb copy is restricted to in-frame clones and leaves out a portion. This repertoire shows a few hundred thousand clones, nearly 90% found once; its top ten account for around 2.3%. The material sequenced was peripheral blood. The receptors come from a woman aged 55-70 years with COVID-19, enrolled during active disease.

The chain uses TRBV5-1 and TRBJ2-1, with a possible D match to TRBD2 (5 bases). Germline V gene lookup returns CDR1 SGHRS and CDR2 YFSETQ. V was trimmed by 4 bases and J by 5 bases, leaving 10 bases between them. CDR3 length equals 13 residues. This chain's CDR3 is CASSIGINNEQFF. The CDR3 DNA reads TGCGCCAGCAGCATCGGGATTAACAATGAGCAGTTCTTC.

The V and J genes are TRBV5-4 and TRBJ2-1, with 8 bases aligning to TRBD2. Trimming at V came to 2 bases and at J to 4 bases, leaving 5 bases not matched to a gene. This CDR3 spans 15 amino acids. Germline values: CDR1 SGHNT, CDR2 YYREEE (reference sequence). This CDR3 reads CASSFQAGVYNEQFF. Written as DNA, the CDR3 is TGTGCCAGCAGCTTCCAAGCGGGGGTTTACAATGAGCAGTTCTTC.

The V gene is TRBV2, the J gene TRBJ1-6, with D possibly matching TRBD1 (6 bases). Trimming took off 5 bases at V and 9 bases at J, with 17 bases between the two ends. The CDR3 loop spans 15 amino acids. Per germline, CDR1 SNHLY and CDR2 FYNNEI. CDR3 in amino acids: CASSNRGGASSPLHF. The CDR3 bases are TGTGCCAGCAGTAACCGGGGGGGGGCCAGTTCACCCCTCCACTTT.

The chain is built from TRBV6-5 and TRBJ1-3; TRBD1 might be the D (6 bases). This CDR3 spans 13 amino acids. V dropped 6 bases and J dropped 5 bases, with 11 bases sitting between them. Per the germline V gene, CDR1 is MNHEY and CDR2 is SVGAGI. The CDR3 here is CASSNRARNTIYF. The CDR3 coding sequence is TGTGCCAGCAGCAACAGGGCCCGAAACACCATATATTTT.

As concerns this clone: This sample also contains other DNA sequences that code for the same CDR3. V is TRBV3-1 (or the pseudogene TRBV3-2) and J is TRBJ1-1; possible D gene TRBD1, 6 bases. The V end was cut by 3 bases, the J end by 4 bases, with 9 bases between. The CDR3 spans 13 residues. Per the germline V gene, CDR1 is LGHDT and CDR2 is YNNKEL (reference sequence). CDR3 protein: CASSQGGGTEAFF. The CDR3 DNA reads as TGTGCCAGCAGCCAGGGAGGGGGCACTGAAGCTTTCTTT.

This clone was detected only once. This chain joins TRBV25-1 and TRBJ2-1; a weak D match, TRBD2 (5 bases). The CDR3 loop spans 14 amino acids. Trimming removed 4 bases from V and 3 bases from J, with 10 bases in between. CDR1 is MGHDK, CDR2 SYGVNS, per germline. The CDR3 DNA is TGTGCCAGCAGTGGGCTGGACTTCTACAATGAGCAGTTCTTC. Translation: CASSGLDFYNEQFF.

The CDR3 DNA reads as TGTGCCAGCAGTCTCCCGTCAGGGCTTCAGCCCCAGCATTTT. Translated, it gives CASSLPSGLQPQHF. The rearrangement joins TRBV28 to TRBJ1-5, with a possible D match to TRBD1 (5 bases). The germline CDR1 and CDR2 sequences are MDHEN and SYDVKM. The CDR3 covers 14 residues. Trimming stripped 5 bases from V and 6 bases from J, with 14 bases between.

V usage is TRBV27 and J usage is TRBJ2-7; D might be TRBD1 (6 bases). Germline-derived CDR1 and CDR2 are MNHEY and SMNVEV (reference sequence). V was shortened by 3 bases and J by 2 bases, with 14 bases between the two germline ends. The CDR3 spans 15 residues. The CDR3 region is CASSLKVRGTYEQYF. In nucleotides, the CDR3 is TGTGCCAGCAGTTTGAAGGTGAGGGGGACCTACGAGCAGTACTTC.

V usage is TRBV23-1 and J usage is TRBJ1-4; D gene unclear. TRBV23-1 is labeled an ORF, and its function is uncertain. V was cut by 0 bases and J by 8 bases, with 16 bases left in between. The CDR3 length is 16 residues. CDR3 amino acids: CASSQSPPTAEEKLFF. In nucleotides, the CDR3 is TGCGCCAGCAGTCAATCTCCCCCAACGGCGGAGGAAAAACTGTTTTTT.

The rearrangement uses TRBV7-3 and TRBJ1-6, with a tentative D call TRBD1 (6 bases). This CDR3 spans 14 amino acids. V lost 6 bases, J lost 9 bases, and 15 bases lay in between. Germline V lookup: CDR1 SGHTA, CDR2 FQGTGA. CDR3 sequence (DNA): TGTGCCAGCAGGAAGGGGGAGTGGGCTTCACCCCTCCACTTT. Translation gives CASRKGEWASPLHF. Full variable domain (rest looked up from reference TRBV7-3 and TRBJ1-6): GAGVSQTPSNKVTEKGKYVELRCDPISGHTALYWYRQSLGQGPEFLIYFQGTGAADDSGLPNDRFFAVRPEGSVSTLKIQRTERGDSAVYLCASRKGEWASPLHFGNGTRLTVT.

V and J are TRBV9 and TRBJ1-6, with 9 bases lining up with TRBD1. The CDR3 runs to 16 residues. V gave up 4 bases and J gave up 1 base; unmatched junction bases: 3. Germline V gene lookup returns CDR1 SGDLS and CDR2 YYNGEE. CDR3 sequence (DNA): TGTGCCAGCAGCTCCGACAGGGGGTCCTATAATTCACCCCTCCACTTT. Translating it yields CASSSDRGSYNSPLHF.

The V and J genes are TRBV6-2 or TRBV6-3 and TRBJ1-1; D unclear. With 1 base removed from V and 0 bases from J, the gap between germline ends came to 12 bases. In germline, CDR1 is MNHEY, CDR2 SVGEGT. There are 16 residues in the CDR3. The DNA for the CDR3 is TGTGCCAGCAGTTACTTTAGAGTAACTATGAACACTGAAGCTTTCTTT. Its protein is CASSYFRVTMNTEAFF.

The V and J genes are TRBV18 and TRBJ1-1; 7 nucleotides line up with TRBD1. V lost 4 bases and J lost 1; bases outside the gene matches: 3. The CDR3 sequence is 14 residues long. Germline V gene sequence: CDR1 KGHSH, CDR2 LQKENI. CDR3 residues: CASSLRQGNTEAFF. The CDR3 coding sequence is TGTGCCAGCTCACTTCGACAGGGGAACACTGAAGCTTTCTTT. Full variable domain (rest looked up from reference TRBV18 and TRBJ1-1): NAGVMQNPRHLVRRRGQEARLRCSPMKGHSHVYWYRQLPEEGLKFMVYLQKENIIDESGMPKERFSAEFPKEGPSILRIQQVVRGDSAAYFCASSLRQGNTEAFFGQGTRLTVV.

CDR3 sequence reads: CASSYSSGTSYEQYF. DNA for the CDR3: TGTGCCAGCAGTTACAGTAGCGGGACTTCCTACGAGCAGTACTTC. The chain recombines TRBV6-2 or TRBV6-3 with TRBJ2-7; TRBD2 aligns across 8 bases. The CDR3 length is 15 residues. The germline V gene encodes CDR1 MNHEY and CDR2 SVGEGT. V was clipped by 2 bases and J by 1 base; unmatched bases: 4.

The chain employs TRBV18 and TRBJ2-3; TRBD2 matches 7 bases. The V segment lost 1 base and the J segment 0 bases; nucleotides outside the gene matches: 7. The V gene's germline CDR1 is KGHSH and CDR2 LQKENI. The CDR3 consists of 17 residues. CDR3 sequence reads: CASSPRTVRGSTDTQYF. CDR3 in DNA: TGTGCCAGCTCACCACGTACCGTGCGGGGGAGCACAGATACGCAGTATTTT.

The chain joins TRBV27 to TRBJ1-2; D not resolved. Germline CDR1 and CDR2: MNHEY and SMNVEV (reference sequence). This CDR3 has 13 residues. V lost 5 bases, J lost 2 bases, and 9 bases lay in between. CDR3 nucleotide sequence: TGTGCCAGCAGTGTTGGGAGGAACTATGGCTACACCTTC. Translation gives CASSVGRNYGYTF.

V usage is TRBV10-3 and J usage is TRBJ1-4; 8 bases are shared with TRBD1. CDR3 length: 13 amino acids. Germline V gives CDR1 ENHRY, CDR2 SYGVKD. V lost 6 bases and J lost 8; bases outside the gene matches: 5. The CDR3 region is CAIRTGDGEKLFF. In DNA, the CDR3 is TGTGCCATCAGGACAGGGGATGGGGAAAAACTGTTTTTT.

The rearrangement links TRBV7-3 to TRBJ1-2; D remains ambiguous. The V and J ends lost 2 bases and 2 bases respectively, with 9 bases between them. The V gene's germline CDR1 is SGHTA and CDR2 FQGTGA. The CDR3 length is 14 residues. In nucleotides, the CDR3 is TGTGCCAGCAGCTTAGAGGCCAGAAACTATGGCTACACCTTC. Protein: CASSLEARNYGYTF. The variable domain in full, completed from reference TRBV7-3 and TRBJ1-2, reads GAGVSQTPSNKVTEKGKYVELRCDPISGHTALYWYRQSLGQGPEFLIYFQGTGAADDSGLPNDRFFAVRPEGSVSTLKIQRTERGDSAVYLCASSLEARNYGYTFGSGTRLTVV.

This sequence joins TRBV27 and TRBJ2-2; 11 bases fit TRBD1. This CDR3 is built from 15 residues. V lost 4 bases and J lost 4; bases outside the gene matches: 2. Germline V CDR1 and CDR2: MNHEY, SMNVEV (reference sequence). The CDR3 is CASSWGTGGTGELFF. The CDR3 DNA reads TGTGCCAGCAGTTGGGGGACAGGGGGCACCGGGGAGCTGTTTTTT.

The rearrangement uses TRBV9 and TRBJ2-3; 9 nucleotides line up with TRBD2. V gave up 0 bases and J gave up 7 bases; unmatched junction bases: 9. Germline lookup yields CDR1 SGDLS and CDR2 YYNGEE. This CDR3 contains 16 residues. CDR3 in amino acids: CASSVVHLAGINTQYF. CDR3 bases: TGTGCCAGCAGCGTAGTCCACCTAGCGGGGATAAATACGCAGTATTTT.

The chain uses TRBV11-2 and TRBJ2-7, with 8 positions matching TRBD2. This CDR3 contains 16 residues. Looked up from germline, CDR1 is SGHAT and CDR2 is FQNNGV. The V and J ends lost 1 base and 1 base, in that order; junction bases with no gene match: 6. The chain's CDR3 is CASSLGAAGASYEQYF. The CDR3 nucleotides are TGTGCCAGCAGCTTAGGGGCAGCGGGGGCATCCTACGAGCAGTACTTC.

V gene TRBV5-1 combines with J gene TRBJ1-6; D call uncertain. From germline, CDR1 is SGHRS and CDR2 YFSETQ. Trimming cost V 0 bases and J 1 base, with 8 bases left between them. The CDR3 extends over 16 amino acids. CDR3 coding DNA: TGCGCCAGCAGCTTGGAGTCTCAGTCCTATAATTCACCCCTCCACTTT. Its translation: CASSLESQSYNSPLHF.

CDR3 sequence (DNA): TGTGCCAGCAGCTTAACGAGCGGTTCTAACTATGGCTACACCTTC. This translates into CASSLTSGSNYGYTF. The J gene is TRBJ1-2, the V gene TRBV7-3, with unresolved D. V lost 0 bases and J lost 0, with 8 bases in between. CDR3 size: 15 residues. In germline, CDR1 is SGHTA, CDR2 FQGTGA. Full variable domain (missing parts from reference TRBV7-3 and TRBJ1-2): GAGVSQTPSNKVTEKGKYVELRCDPISGHTALYWYRQSLGQGPEFLIYFQGTGAADDSGLPNDRFFAVRPEGSVSTLKIQRTERGDSAVYLCASSLTSGSNYGYTFGSGTRLTVV.

This sequence joins TRBV7-2 and TRBJ2-1; 9 bases agree with TRBD2. J was trimmed by 8 bases and V by 1 base; bases with no gene match: 3. CDR3 length: 14 residues. Germline values: CDR1 SGHTA, CDR2 FQGNSA. CDR3 in DNA: TGTGCCAGCAGCTTAGTTCTAGCGGGATATGAGCAGTTCTTC. Its translation is CASSLVLAGYEQFF.

In nucleotides, the CDR3 is TGTGCCACCAGCAGAGAGTCCCGGAACTATGGCTACACCTTC. As protein: CATSRESRNYGYTF. The chain couples TRBV15 to TRBJ1-2; D is unresolved. This CDR3 comprises 14 residues. Trimming took off 0 bases at V and 2 bases at J, with 7 bases between the two ends. Germline V gives CDR1 LNHNV, CDR2 YYDKDF (reference sequence).

This chain connects TRBV7-2 to TRBJ2-7; 10 bases line up with TRBD2. This CDR3 has 15 amino acids. After removal of 1 base from V and 4 bases from J, the junction contained 4 bases not matched to a gene. Germline CDR1 is SGHTA and CDR2 is FQGNSA. The CDR3 region is CASSLGLAGAYEQYF. DNA for the CDR3: TGTGCCAGCAGCTTAGGACTAGCGGGTGCATACGAGCAGTACTTC.

The CDR3 loop reads CASSPVRDRSVLAVSYEQYF. As DNA, the CDR3 is TGTGCCAGCTCACCAGTCCGTGACAGGTCGGTGCTAGCGGTTTCCTACGAGCAGTACTTC. V gene TRBV18 combines with J gene TRBJ2-7; D may be TRBD2 (7 bases). Germline-derived CDR1 and CDR2 are KGHSH and LQKENI. CDR3 length equals 20 residues. V lost 2 bases, J lost 1 base, and 27 bases lay in between. The whole variable domain, filled in from reference TRBV18 and TRBJ2-7, reads NAGVMQNPRHLVRRRGQEARLRCSPMKGHSHVYWYRQLPEEGLKFMVYLQKENIIDESGMPKERFSAEFPKEGPSILRIQQVVRGDSAAYFCASSPVRDRSVLAVSYEQYFGPGTRLTVT.